The 27 T cell receptor beta chains presented below share a single source sample, sequenced in a study of CD8 T cells in Susac syndrome. It was with random hexamers that about 0.45 to 1 ug RNA was reverse transcribed. TCRdb itself ran the immunoSEQ multiplex PCR reads through MiXCR, one entry per CDR3 protein. The sample lists some 80,000 distinct CDR3 sequences; 94% were seen once. The sequenced sample consisted of CD8+ T cells from PBMCs. Every receptor here comes from a human donor in good health.

The chain carries TRBV2 and TRBJ2-7; TRBD1 matches 7 bases. V lost 6 bases, J lost 4 bases, and 3 bases stayed unmatched. This CDR3 is 12 amino acids long. The germline V gene has CDR1 SNHLY and CDR2 FYNNEI. The CDR3 sequence is CASRGDRYEQYV. The CDR3 DNA is TGTGCCAGCAGAGGGGACAGATACGAGCAGTACGTC.

This clonotype was detected once. The genes are TRBV5-1 and TRBJ2-7, with TRBD1 identical over 7 bases. Trimming at V came to 3 bases and at J to 7 bases, leaving 13 bases not matched to a gene. CDR1 and CDR2 from the germline V gene are SGHRS and YFSETQ. This CDR3 is 15 amino acids long. The CDR3 nucleotides are TGCGCCAGCAGCTCACTTCAGGGGGTTGGGTGGGAGCAGTACTTC. Protein sequence: CASSSLQGVGWEQYF.

This chain uses TRBV9 with TRBJ2-1; 7 nucleotides agree with TRBD2. There are 16 residues in the CDR3. Per germline, CDR1 SGDLS and CDR2 YYNGEE. Unmatched junction bases numbered 7, after V lost 0 bases and J lost 4 bases. The CDR3 region is CASSVDPAGSYNEQFF. The CDR3 nucleotides are TGTGCCAGCAGCGTAGATCCAGCGGGATCATACAATGAGCAGTTCTTC.

The chain is built from TRBV29-1 and TRBJ2-2, with D possibly TRBD2 on 6 matching bases. Germline-derived CDR1 and CDR2 are SQVTM and ANQGSEA. The V and J ends lost 5 bases and 7 bases respectively, with 11 bases between them. This CDR3 is 12 amino acids long. Here the CDR3 reads CSVWRGNGELFF. As DNA, the CDR3 is TGCAGCGTTTGGAGGGGAAACGGGGAGCTGTTTTTT.

V gene TRBV4-1 combines with J gene TRBJ1-1; D is possibly TRBD1 (6 bases). V was trimmed by 0 bases and J by 1 base, leaving 9 bases between them. From germline, CDR1 is MGHRA and CDR2 YSYEKL. The CDR3 runs 15 residues. This CDR3 is CASSQDRGENTEAFF. CDR3 nucleotides: TGCGCCAGCAGCCAAGACAGGGGCGAGAACACTGAAGCTTTCTTT.

The chain carries TRBV7-9 and TRBJ2-1; the match to TRBD2 covers 11 bases. The CDR3 is 15 residues long. Germline CDR1 SEHNR, CDR2 FQNEAQ (reference sequence). Losses at the gene ends were 6 bases for V and 5 bases for J; bases not matched to a gene: 6. CDR3 sequence (DNA): TGTGCCAGCAGAAATCCGGGACTAGCGGACAATGAGCAGTTCTTC. Its translation is CASRNPGLADNEQFF.

This clonotype was seen just once. The rearrangement joins TRBV7-2 to TRBJ2-2; 10 bases are a match to TRBD2. CDR3 size: 16 residues. The germline V gene encodes CDR1 SGHTA and CDR2 FQGNSA. V lost 5 bases and J lost 5; bases outside the gene matches: 8. This CDR3 is CASSGRLAGDTGELFF. The CDR3 DNA reads TGTGCCAGCAGCGGGCGGCTAGCGGGGGATACCGGGGAGCTGTTTTTT.

The rearrangement links TRBV6-6 to TRBJ2-7, with D perhaps TRBD1 (6 bases). V lost 2 bases and J lost 1, with 9 bases in between. The CDR3 has 14 amino acids. Per the germline V gene, CDR1 is MNHNY and CDR2 is SVGAGI (reference sequence). The DNA for the CDR3 is TGTGCCAGCAGTTACCTAGGGGGATCCTACGAGCAGTACGTC. It encodes CASSYLGGSYEQYV.

V gene TRBV7-9 combines with J gene TRBJ2-1; TRBD1 might be the D (6 bases). The CDR3 runs to 11 residues. Germline V gene lookup returns CDR1 SEHNR and CDR2 FQNEAQ (reference sequence). Trimming removed 5 bases at V and 12 bases at J, with 11 bases between. CDR3 nucleotide sequence: TGTGCCAGCAGCGAGAGAGGGGGGCAGTTCTTC. Its protein product is CASSERGGQFF.

The chain has TRBV19 and TRBJ1-5, with D unclear. Deletions cut 8 bases from V and 2 bases from J, with 10 bases between. Germline V gene sequence: CDR1 LNHDA, CDR2 SQIVND (reference sequence). This CDR3 spans 13 amino acids. CDR3: CASQSEGNQPQHF. CDR3 sequence (DNA): TGTGCCAGTCAAAGCGAGGGCAATCAGCCCCAGCATTTT.

V is TRBV27 and J is TRBJ2-7, with D unclear. The germline gives CDR1 MNHEY, CDR2 SMNVEV (reference sequence). V was pared by 3 bases and J by 0 bases, with 12 bases between. The CDR3 sequence is 15 residues long. Written as DNA, the CDR3 is TGTGCCAGCAGTTTGTCCGGGCTGAGCTCCTACGAGCAGTACTTC. This translates into CASSLSGLSSYEQYF.

The DNA of the CDR3 is TGTGCCAGCAGCCGAGACAGGTTCGATAGCAATCAGCCCCAGCATTTT. Its protein product is CASSRDRFDSNQPQHF. The genes are TRBV7-9 and TRBJ1-5; TRBD1 is a possible D gene (6 bases). Germline assignment: CDR1 SEHNR and CDR2 FQNEAQ (reference sequence). This CDR3 spans 16 amino acids. The V end was cut by 5 bases, the J end by 0 bases, with 14 bases between.

V gene TRBV6-2 or TRBV6-3 combines with J gene TRBJ2-7; perhaps TRBD1 as D (6 bases). V dropped 6 bases and J dropped 2 bases, with 14 bases sitting between them. Germline CDR1 and CDR2: MNHEY and SVGEGT. The CDR3 consists of 14 residues. CDR3 nucleotides: TGTGCCAGCAGGCTGACAGGAAGTCCCTACGAGCAGTACTTC. Protein sequence: CASRLTGSPYEQYF.

The chain joins TRBV27 to TRBJ1-1; D not resolved. CDR1 MNHEY and CDR2 SMNVEV come from the germline V gene (reference sequence). This CDR3 contains 13 residues. Trimming removed 7 bases from V and 2 bases from J, with 11 bases in between. The CDR3 loop is CASKLMGNTEAFF. CDR3 in DNA: TGTGCCAGCAAATTGATGGGAAACACTGAAGCTTTCTTT.

In this sample, this clonotype turned up once. The chain has TRBV4-3 and TRBJ1-2; D unresolved. The CDR3 covers 16 residues. V was pared by 0 bases and J by 0 bases, with 11 bases between. Germline CDR1 and CDR2: LGHNA and YSLEER. The CDR3 region is CASSQEGRAANYGYTF. The CDR3 region has the DNA TGCGCCAGCAGCCAAGAAGGAAGGGCGGCTAACTATGGCTACACCTTC.

The chain is built from TRBV9 and TRBJ1-1; no definite D call. V gave up 0 bases and J gave up 10 bases, with 10 bases separating them. The germline gives CDR1 SGDLS, CDR2 YYNGEE. The CDR3 extends over 12 amino acids. Written as DNA, the CDR3 is TGTGCCAGCAGCGTAGGGCTCGACCCAGCTTTCTTT. Its protein product is CASSVGLDPAFF.

The chain has TRBV3-1 and TRBJ2-7; 8 bases are shared with TRBD1. The CDR3 runs 16 residues. The J segment lost 6 bases and the V segment lost 0 bases, leaving 10 bases of the junction unmatched. CDR1 and CDR2 (germline): LGHDT, YNNKEL (reference sequence). The CDR3 reads CASSQDAVTGGGEQYF. The CDR3, as DNA: TGTGCCAGCAGCCAAGACGCGGTTACAGGGGGAGGCGAGCAGTACTTC.

This chain joins TRBV29-1 and TRBJ2-3, with unresolved D. The CDR3 is 14 amino acids. The V gene's germline CDR1 is SQVTM and CDR2 ANQGSEA. Trimming stripped 5 bases from V and 0 bases from J, with 12 bases between. The CDR3 DNA reads TGCAGCGTTCTGGACGGTGCTAGCACAGATACGCAGTATTTT. This sequence encodes CSVLDGASTDTQYF.

V and J are TRBV29-1 and TRBJ2-7; no clear D gene. Trimming left V 4 bases short and J 0 bases short, with 10 bases between. Per germline, CDR1 SQVTM and CDR2 ANQGSEA. This CDR3 is built from 13 residues. CDR3 sequence reads: CSVGPESSYEQYF. As DNA, the CDR3 is TGCAGCGTTGGGCCGGAGAGCTCCTACGAGCAGTACTTC.

In this sample, this clonotype turned up once. The chain combines TRBV20-1 with TRBJ2-7, with TRBD1 as a possible D gene (6 bases). The CDR3 contains 14 residues. Deletions cut 5 bases from V and 5 bases from J, with 19 bases between. Germline CDR1 DFQATT, CDR2 SNEGSKA (reference sequence). DNA for the CDR3: TGCAGTGCTTGGCAGACCCACAAGGGGGACGAGCAGTACTTC. Amino acids: CSAWQTHKGDEQYF.

The rearrangement links TRBV10-2 to TRBJ2-7; TRBD1 agrees at 8 bases. The CDR3 is 16 amino acids. V lost 0 bases to trimming and J lost 0 bases; unmatched junction nucleotides: 4. Germline values: CDR1 WSHSY, CDR2 SAAADI. CDR3 protein: CASSESRTGSSYEQYV. The CDR3 DNA reads as TGCGCCAGCAGTGAGTCGAGGACAGGGAGCTCCTACGAGCAGTACGTC.

V and J are TRBV5-6 and TRBJ1-5, with unresolved D. Between the trimmed V and J ends, which lost 0 bases and 0 bases, there was a span of 7 bases. Germline CDR1 reads SGHDT; CDR2 reads YYEEEE. This CDR3 region has 15 residues. The CDR3 nucleotides read TGTGCCAGCAGCTTGGGGGGTTATAGCAATCAGCCCCAGCATTTT. Amino acids: CASSLGGYSNQPQHF.

This clonotype was counted a single time. The V and J genes are TRBV19 and TRBJ1-5, with 9 bases matching TRBD1. CDR1 is LNHDA and CDR2 is SQIVND in the germline V gene (reference sequence). The CDR3 runs 15 residues. After removal of 7 bases from V and 4 bases from J, the junction contained 8 bases not matched to a gene. The CDR3 here is CASTTQGAWNQPQHF. The CDR3 DNA reads TGTGCCAGTACCACACAGGGGGCTTGGAATCAGCCCCAGCATTTT.

This rearrangement joins TRBV27 to TRBJ1-1; D unresolved. This CDR3 has 15 amino acids. Trimming pared 0 bases from V and 0 bases from J, leaving 8 bases between. The germline V gene has CDR1 MNHEY and CDR2 SMNVEV (reference sequence). CDR3 residues: CASSLSKAVNTEAFF. The CDR3 bases are TGTGCCAGCAGTTTATCGAAAGCGGTGAACACTGAAGCTTTCTTT.

The chain is built from TRBV6-2 or TRBV6-3 and TRBJ2-2; D uncertain. Germline CDR1 reads MNHEY; CDR2 reads SVGEGT. The ends were cut back, 5 bases at V and 6 bases at J, with 10 bases in the middle. The CDR3 consists of 13 residues. CDR3 DNA: TGTGCCAGCAGTCCCTCTGTCTCCGGGGAGCTGTTTTTT. It codes for CASSPSVSGELFF.

This sequence joins TRBV9 and TRBJ2-5, with D maybe TRBD2 (6 bases). Germline assignment: CDR1 SGDLS and CDR2 YYNGEE. The CDR3 consists of 16 residues. The V gene lost 0 bases and the J gene lost 4 bases, with 16 bases spanning the gap. The CDR3 DNA sequence: TGTGCCAGCAGCGTAGCCCGGGGTTGGGGAGGAGAGACCCAGTACTTC. Amino acids: CASSVARGWGGETQYF.

This chain links TRBV7-8 with TRBJ2-7, with 14 bases matching TRBD2. Germline lookup yields CDR1 SGHVS and CDR2 FQNEAQ. This CDR3 has 17 amino acids. The V segment lost 0 bases and the J segment 9 bases; nucleotides outside the gene matches: 10. The CDR3 nucleotides are TGTGCCAGCAGCTTAGCCTCCGGGACTAGCGGGGGAGCATGGCAGTACTTC. It translates to CASSLASGTSGGAWQYF. Drawing the rest from reference TRBV7-8 and TRBJ2-7, the complete variable domain is GAGVSQSPRYKVAKRGQDVALRCDPISGHVSLFWYQQALGQGPEFLTYFQNEAQLDKSGLPSDRFFAERPEGSVSTLKIQRTQQEDSAVYLCASSLASGTSGGAWQYFGPGTRLTVT.